These 26 T cell receptor beta chains came from one sample sequenced in a study of CXCR3-negative and CXCR3-positive naive CD8 T cells. Libraries were UMI-labeled 5' RACE TRB cDNA. TCRdb reprocessed the 5' RACE reads; each CDR3 protein has one entry and no DNA is given. Found here are under 30,000 distinct CDR3 sequences; the top ten clones hold around 9.6%. The sequencing input was memory CD8+ T cells from blood. The receptors here all came from a human donor in good health. Some clones in this sample may be carry-over from other donors' samples.

The chain links TRBV27 to TRBJ2-7. This CDR3 has 13 amino acids. Germline V CDR1 and CDR2: MNHEY, SMNVEV (reference sequence). The CDR3 protein is CASSLGDSSEQYF.

The CDR3 loop is CASSQVSGGGEKLFF. V is TRBV4-3 and J is TRBJ1-4. Germline values: CDR1 LGHNA, CDR2 YSLEER. This CDR3 spans 15 amino acids.

This clonotype is called medium-sized based on its frequency. The J gene is TRBJ2-5, the V gene TRBV7-9. The CDR3 is 14 residues long. CDR1 and CDR2 (germline): SEHNR, FQNEAQ (reference sequence). Here the CDR3 reads CASSLSGHQETQYF.

The V and J genes are TRBV7-6 and TRBJ1-5; TCRdb selects TRBD1, and the lack of DNA leaves this call unchecked. In germline, CDR1 is SGHVS, CDR2 FNYEAQ. The CDR3 has 12 residues. Here the CDR3 reads CASRLARGPQHF.

V usage is TRBV7-9 and J usage is TRBJ1-4; TCRdb reports TRBD1, a call that lacks DNA to check it against. Germline V gives CDR1 SEHNR, CDR2 FQNEAQ (reference sequence). The CDR3 has 15 residues. This CDR3 reads CASSSNMGPKEKLFF. Combining the CDR3 with reference TRBV7-9 and TRBJ1-4 gives the whole variable domain DTGVSQNPRHKITKRGQNVTFRCDPISEHNRLYWYRQTLGQGPEFLTYFQNEAQLEKSRLLSDRFSAERPKGSFSTLEIQRTEQGDSAMYLCASSSNMGPKEKLFFGSGTQLSVL.

The rearrangement links TRBV29-1 to TRBJ2-1; TCRdb outputs TRBD1, but without DNA this stays unchecked. Germline V gene data show CDR1 as SQVTM and CDR2 as ANQGSEA. The CDR3 contains 13 residues. This chain's CDR3 is CSVEGRGGNEQFF.

V usage is TRBV29-1 and J usage is TRBJ1-2; the D call of TRBD1 rests on TCRdb alone, since no DNA is present to check it. There are 12 residues in the CDR3. Germline lookup yields CDR1 SQVTM and CDR2 ANQGSEA. The CDR3 sequence: CSVGTASYGYTF. The variable domain in full, completed from reference TRBV29-1 and TRBJ1-2, reads SAVISQKPSRDICQRGTSLTIQCQVDSQVTMMFWYRQQPGQSLTLIATANQGSEATYESGFVIDKFPISRPNLTFSTLTVSNMSPEDSSIYLCSVGTASYGYTFGSGTRLTVV.

The chain carries TRBV20-1 and TRBJ1-1. CDR3 size: 11 residues. Per germline, CDR1 DFQATT and CDR2 SNEGSKA (reference sequence). This CDR3 reads CSALRVTEAFF.

The CDR3 sequence: CATDLSQEHTDTQYF. The J gene is TRBJ2-3, the V gene TRBV28; absent DNA, TCRdb's TRBD1 call cannot be checked. Germline lookup yields CDR1 MDHEN and CDR2 SYDVKM. This CDR3 has 15 residues.

The gene calls are TRBV4-2 and TRBJ2-2; the D call of TRBD2 rests on TCRdb alone, since no DNA is present to check it. CDR3 size: 16 residues. Germline-derived CDR1 and CDR2 are LGHNA and YNFKEQ. The CDR3 loop reads CASQPRGTEITGELFF.

The chain employs TRBV6-5 and TRBJ1-4; there is no DNA to check the TCRdb D call of TRBD1. Germline values: CDR1 MNHEY, CDR2 SVGAGI. The CDR3 has 16 amino acids. CDR3 region: CASSRSGGRDNEKLFF.

V and J are TRBV6-1 and TRBJ2-6; there is no DNA to check the TCRdb D call of TRBD2. The CDR3 extends over 18 amino acids. Germline V gene data show CDR1 as MNHNS and CDR2 as SASEGT. CDR3 protein: CASSTLAGGASGANVLTF.

The chain employs TRBV29-1 and TRBJ2-7; TCRdb's D call of TRBD1 is untestable without DNA. This CDR3 contains 12 residues. CDR1 and CDR2 (germline): SQVTM, ANQGSEA. The CDR3 sequence is CSAGTGSYEQYF.

The rearrangement links TRBV20-1 to TRBJ2-7. CDR3 length: 11 amino acids. The V gene's germline CDR1 is DFQATT and CDR2 SNEGSKA (reference sequence). Here the CDR3 reads CSVGDSLEQYF.

The rearrangement links TRBV7-8 to TRBJ2-2. Germline values: CDR1 SGHVS, CDR2 FQNEAQ. The CDR3 totals 13 residues. CDR3: CASSLPYTGELFF.

The chain links TRBV7-9 to TRBJ2-3; TCRdb returns TRBD1, unconfirmable since there is no DNA. This CDR3 comprises 12 residues. Germline CDR1 and CDR2: SEHNR and FQNEAQ (reference sequence). This CDR3 is CASSKGADTQYF.

The chain employs TRBV6-2 or TRBV6-3 and TRBJ2-7; the D call of TRBD1 rests on TCRdb alone, since no DNA is present to check it. CDR1 MNHEY and CDR2 SVGEGT come from the germline V gene. CDR3 size: 13 residues. CDR3: CASSSTGAGEQYF.

The CDR3 sequence is CASSQGWSSDTDTQYF. The J gene is TRBJ2-3, the V gene TRBV3-1; TCRdb returns TRBD2, unconfirmable since there is no DNA. The CDR3 extends over 16 amino acids. Germline V gene lookup returns CDR1 LGHDT and CDR2 YNNKEL (reference sequence).

V usage is TRBV29-1 and J usage is TRBJ1-3; TCRdb selects TRBD1, and the lack of DNA leaves this call unchecked. The germline V gene encodes CDR1 SQVTM and CDR2 ANQGSEA. The CDR3 is 13 residues long. The chain's CDR3 is CSARRGSGNTIYF. Supplemented by reference TRBV29-1 and TRBJ1-3, the full variable domain reads SAVISQKPSRDICQRGTSLTIQCQVDSQVTMMFWYRQQPGQSLTLIATANQGSEATYESGFVIDKFPISRPNLTFSTLTVSNMSPEDSSIYLCSARRGSGNTIYFGEGSWLTVV.

This chain connects TRBV5-1 to TRBJ2-7. Germline assignment: CDR1 SGHRS and CDR2 YFSETQ. This CDR3 comprises 14 residues. The CDR3 is CASSLEGEPYEQYF.

This chain uses TRBV7-2 with TRBJ2-2. The germline gives CDR1 SGHTA, CDR2 FQGNSA. The CDR3 consists of 17 residues. CDR3 protein: CASSLVRYTSNTGELFF.

CDR3 region: CASGQGSYIQYF. This chain links TRBV9 with TRBJ2-4; with no DNA, the TCRdb D assignment of TRBD1 cannot be verified. The CDR3 sequence is 12 residues long. CDR1 and CDR2 (germline): SGDLS, YYNGEE.

The J gene is TRBJ2-5, the V gene TRBV20-1; the D call of TRBD1 rests on TCRdb alone, since no DNA is present to check it. The CDR3 contains 15 residues. Germline V gives CDR1 DFQATT, CDR2 SNEGSKA (reference sequence). The CDR3 reads CSARGGRGRQETQYF.

The V and J genes are TRBV7-8 and TRBJ2-7; TCRdb proposes TRBD1, but this gene call is untestable without DNA. Germline V gene sequence: CDR1 SGHVS, CDR2 FQNEAQ. The CDR3 is 11 amino acids. Here the CDR3 reads CASSPGAEQYF.

The gene calls are TRBV20-1 and TRBJ1-2. The CDR3 runs to 12 residues. Germline CDR1 reads DFQATT; CDR2 reads SNEGSKA (reference sequence). CDR3 sequence reads: CSARLRDYGYTF.

The chain recombines TRBV6-4 with TRBJ2-2; the TRBD1 assignment by TCRdb is unverifiable without DNA. CDR3 length: 14 residues. The germline gives CDR1 MRHNA, CDR2 SNTAGT. The CDR3 protein is CASSDGGGAGELFF.